A selection of T cell receptor beta chains follows, all from one sample in a study of T cell responses to AZD1222 COVID-19 vaccine. Generated by immunoSEQ multiplex PCR, the TCRdb table keeps only in-frame clones and is missing some. The sample holds 100,000 or so clones, around 76% seen once. This material consisted of peripheral blood, taken on day 0 of AZD1222 vaccination. Receptors were obtained from an adult in good health. CDR3s include the opening cysteine and the closing phenylalanine or tryptophan. A D gene is named only where the DNA matches it firmly. Clone size is stated in some rows and not others, as once, few, many or a class when expanded.

clone_size j_call v_call d_call cdr3_nt cdr3_aa
- TRBJ1-5 TRBV19 TRBD1 TGTGCCAGTAGTATCTGGGGGACAGGGGGCGGTCAGCCCCAGCATTTT CASSIWGTGGGQPQHF
- TRBJ1-2 TRBV5-1 - TGCGCCAGCAGCTTGGGGACGCCGGTGGACTATGGCTACACCTTC CASSLGTPVDYGYTF
once TRBJ1-1 TRBV4-3 - TGCGCCAGCAGCCAAGACGGCAGGGGAGTAATGGAAGCTTTCTTT CASSQDGRGVMEAFF
- TRBJ2-7 TRBV5-5 TRBD1 TGTGCCAGCAGCCAACGGGCGGGACAGGCCTCCTACGAGCAGTACTTC CASSQRAGQASYEQYF
- TRBJ2-7 TRBV5-5 TRBD1 TGTGCCAGCAGCCCGGACAGGGGGGCCTACGAGCAGTACTTC CASSPDRGAYEQYF
few TRBJ1-1 TRBV7-9 - TGTGCCAGCGGCCCATGGACGGGGTCCACTGAAGCTTTCTTT CASGPWTGSTEAFF
- TRBJ2-2 TRBV14 - TGTGCCAGCAGCCAAGACACGGGTACCGGGGAGCTGTTTTTT CASSQDTGTGELFF
few TRBJ1-5 TRBV19 - TGTGCCAGTACCCCCCCGGGGAACAGGAGGAATCAGCCCCAGCATTTT CASTPPGNRRNQPQHF
- TRBJ2-5 TRBV5-1 TRBD1 TGCGCCAGCAGCTTGGGATCGGGGAACAGGGGGGAGACCCAGTACTTC CASSLGSGNRGETQYF
- TRBJ1-1 TRBV6-1 - TGTGCCAGCAGTGAAGCGTTTGGGTTGCCCGAAGCTTTCTTT CASSEAFGLPEAFF
few TRBJ1-4 TRBV4-1 - TGCGCCAGCAGCCAAGTACAGGCCGGGGGTGAAAAACTGTTTTTT CASSQVQAGGEKLFF
- TRBJ1-5 TRBV27 - TGTGCCAGCAGTTTCCAAGGCGCTCAGCCCCAGCATTTT CASSFQGAQPQHF
- TRBJ2-5 TRBV19 TRBD2 TGTGCCAGTAGTCCCCGTTGGCGGGGGACCGAAGAGACCCAGTACTTC CASSPRWRGTEETQYF
- TRBJ1-6 TRBV11-2 - TGTGCCAGCAGCTCCCGGGAGGGTCCATATAATTCACCCCTCCACTTT CASSSREGPYNSPLHF
- TRBJ2-3 TRBV2 TRBD2 TGTGCCAGCAGTGAAGAGTCAGGCTTCAGCGGGGGGGAAGGAGATACGCAGTATTTT CASSEESGFSGGEGDTQYF
- TRBJ1-3 TRBV7-5 - TGTGCCAGAATCTCAGTCCTCGCCGGGACAGGAAATAGAAACACCATATATTTT CARISVLAGTGNRNTIYF
few TRBJ2-1 TRBV7-9 - TGTGCCAGCAGCTCGATGCTCGGGACTCTCTTTCTATCCAATGAGCAGTTCTTC CASSSMLGTLFLSNEQFF
- TRBJ1-2 TRBV15 TRBD1 TGTGCCACCAGCAGAAGAACAGGGGATGGCTACACCTTC CATSRRTGDGYTF
- TRBJ2-3 TRBV6-5 TRBD1 TGTGCCAGCACGGGGACAGGGCTAAGTGGTACGCAGTATTTT CASTGTGLSGTQYF
- TRBJ1-2 TRBV6-1 TRBD1 TGTGCCAGCAGTGTCAACCGACAGGGGGGAAACTATGGCTACACCTTC CASSVNRQGGNYGYTF
once TRBJ2-7 TRBV10-3 - TGTGCCATCAGTGACGGGACAAGCTACGAGCAGTACTTC CAISDGTSYEQYF
few TRBJ1-1 TRBV5-5 - TGTGCCAGCAGGGGGGGCCGTGGGGCGAGCACTGAAGCTTTCTTT CASRGGRGASTEAFF
- TRBJ1-2 TRBV7-2 TRBD1 TGTGCCAGCAGCTTAGCGCCCGGCAGGGGGGCCTTC CASSLAPGRGAF
- TRBJ1-5 TRBV30 - TGTGCCTGGAGTTACGGGACTGAGAATCAGCCCCAGCATTTT CAWSYGTENQPQHF
medium-sized TRBJ1-1 TRBV3-1/TRBV3-2 - TGTGCCAGCAGCTTAACAGATAACACTGAAGCTTTCTTT CASSLTDNTEAFF
- TRBJ1-5 TRBV5-1 - TGCGCCAGCAGCTTGGCCGCGGGAGGCAATCAGCCCCAGCATTTT CASSLAAGGNQPQHF
- TRBJ2-2 TRBV5-1 - TGCGCCAGCCGCCAACAGGTGAACACCGGGGAGCTGTTTTTT CASRQQVNTGELFF
once TRBJ2-5 TRBV4-2 - TGTGCCAGCAGCCAAACCTGGGGCCAAGAGACCCAGTACTTC CASSQTWGQETQYF
once TRBJ2-1 TRBV7-2 TRBD2 TGTGCCAGCAGCTTAGTGGGCAGCGGGGGGTGGAACAATGAGCAGTTCTTC CASSLVGSGGWNNEQFF
- TRBJ2-2 TRBV19 - TGTGCCAGTAGTGTGAATGGACGCACCGGGGAGCTGTTTTTT CASSVNGRTGELFF
- TRBJ2-2 TRBV4-2 TRBD2 TGTGCCAGCAGCCAAATTAGCGGGGAGAACACCGGGGAGCTGTTTTTT CASSQISGENTGELFF
- TRBJ2-3 TRBV24-1 - TGTGCCACCAGTGATTCGACGCCAGATACGCAGTATTTT CATSDSTPDTQYF
- TRBJ2-1 TRBV3-1/TRBV3-2 - TGTGCCAGCAGCCAAGTCGTCTTGGGGATGGCGGGACCCGACTCCTACAATGAGCAGTTCTTC CASSQVVLGMAGPDSYNEQFF
- TRBJ1-1 TRBV5-6 - TGTGCCAGCAGCTTGGGACGCCGAGACTCGGCTTTCTTT CASSLGRRDSAFF
- TRBJ2-1 TRBV6-2/TRBV6-3 TRBD2 TGTGCCAGCAGCCAGACTAGCGGGGAGTACAATGAGCAGTTCTTC CASSQTSGEYNEQFF
- TRBJ2-1 TRBV18 TRBD1 TGTGCCAGCTCACCCGGGACAGGGGGTCGGAATGAGCAGTTCTTC CASSPGTGGRNEQFF
- TRBJ2-2 TRBV19 TRBD1 TGTGCCAGTAGACCGACAGGGTCCGGGGAGCTGTTTTTT CASRPTGSGELFF
- TRBJ1-5 TRBV18 - TGTGCCAGCTCACCCTTCGCCGTGGCTCCCCGTAATCAGCCCCAGCATTTT CASSPFAVAPRNQPQHF
few TRBJ1-2 TRBV19 - TGTGCCAGTAGTAAGTTTATTAACACCAGGAACTATGGCTACACCTTC CASSKFINTRNYGYTF
once TRBJ1-2 TRBV5-4 - TGTGCCAGCAGCTTAATTGACAGTCTCGGTGGCTACACCTTC CASSLIDSLGGYTF
- TRBJ2-7 TRBV6-5 - TGTGCCAGCCGAACTTCTGGGGCCTACGAGCAGTACTTC CASRTSGAYEQYF
- TRBJ2-7 TRBV14 - TGTGCCAGCAGCCGCTACCCGGGGGTCTACGAGCAGTACTTC CASSRYPGVYEQYF
- TRBJ1-1 TRBV6-4 - TGTGCCAGCAGTGACGAGGAGGGTAAAGCTTTCTTT CASSDEEGKAFF
- TRBJ1-4 TRBV12-5 - TGTGCTAGTGGCCTGGGGGACACTTCGCATGAAAAACTGTTTTTT CASGLGDTSHEKLFF
- TRBJ1-1 TRBV4-3 - TGCGCCAGCAGCCTCCTGGGGGGGGACACTGAAGCTTTCTTT CASSLLGGDTEAFF
- TRBJ1-6 TRBV14 - TGTGCCAGCAGCCAAGATCCCGTGAGCTCCTATAATTCACCCCTCCACTTT CASSQDPVSSYNSPLHF
- TRBJ2-4 TRBV7-2 - TGTGCCAGCAGCCCCGAGGGGGGAAACATTCAGTACTTC CASSPEGGNIQYF
few TRBJ2-1 TRBV2 TRBD2 TGTGCCAGCACCGGGACTAGCCCATACAATGAGCAGTTCTTC CASTGTSPYNEQFF
- TRBJ2-5 TRBV5-4 - TGTGCCAGCAGCTTGGTAGCTGGAGAGACCCAGTACTTC CASSLVAGETQYF
few TRBJ2-7 TRBV7-9 TRBD1 TGTGCCAGCAGCTCAGGGGACAGGGGTGGCTACGAGCAGTACTTC CASSSGDRGGYEQYF
- TRBJ2-4 TRBV7-9 TRBD2 TGTGCCAGCAGCTCCAGCGGGACTGGGGACATTCAGTACTTC CASSSSGTGDIQYF
once TRBJ1-1 TRBV7-9 - TGTGCCAGCAGCTTATCTGTAAACACTTTCTTT CASSLSVNTFF